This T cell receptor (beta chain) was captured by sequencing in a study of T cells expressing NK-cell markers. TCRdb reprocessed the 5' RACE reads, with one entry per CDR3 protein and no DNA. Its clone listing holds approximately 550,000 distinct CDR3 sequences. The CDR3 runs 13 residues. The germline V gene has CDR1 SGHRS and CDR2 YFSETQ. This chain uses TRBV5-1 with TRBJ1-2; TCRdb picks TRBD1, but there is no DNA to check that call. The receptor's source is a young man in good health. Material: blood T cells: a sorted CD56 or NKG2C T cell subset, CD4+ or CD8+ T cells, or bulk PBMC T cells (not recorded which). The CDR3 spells CASSDGTGRGYTF.